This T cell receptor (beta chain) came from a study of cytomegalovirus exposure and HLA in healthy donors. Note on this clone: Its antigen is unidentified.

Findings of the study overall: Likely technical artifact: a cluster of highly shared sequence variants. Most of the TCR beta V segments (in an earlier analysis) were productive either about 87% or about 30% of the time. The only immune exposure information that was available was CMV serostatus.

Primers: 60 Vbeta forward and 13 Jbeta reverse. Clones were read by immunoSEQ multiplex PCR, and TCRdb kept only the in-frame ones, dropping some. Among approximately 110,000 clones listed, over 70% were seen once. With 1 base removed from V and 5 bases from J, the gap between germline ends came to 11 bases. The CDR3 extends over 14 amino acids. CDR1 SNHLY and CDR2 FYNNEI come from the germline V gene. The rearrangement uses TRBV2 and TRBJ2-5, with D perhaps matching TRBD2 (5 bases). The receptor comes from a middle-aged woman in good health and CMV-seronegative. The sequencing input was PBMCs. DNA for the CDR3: TGTGCCAGCAGTGAAGGCCGGGAACGGGAGACCCAGTACTTC. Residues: CASSEGRERETQYF.